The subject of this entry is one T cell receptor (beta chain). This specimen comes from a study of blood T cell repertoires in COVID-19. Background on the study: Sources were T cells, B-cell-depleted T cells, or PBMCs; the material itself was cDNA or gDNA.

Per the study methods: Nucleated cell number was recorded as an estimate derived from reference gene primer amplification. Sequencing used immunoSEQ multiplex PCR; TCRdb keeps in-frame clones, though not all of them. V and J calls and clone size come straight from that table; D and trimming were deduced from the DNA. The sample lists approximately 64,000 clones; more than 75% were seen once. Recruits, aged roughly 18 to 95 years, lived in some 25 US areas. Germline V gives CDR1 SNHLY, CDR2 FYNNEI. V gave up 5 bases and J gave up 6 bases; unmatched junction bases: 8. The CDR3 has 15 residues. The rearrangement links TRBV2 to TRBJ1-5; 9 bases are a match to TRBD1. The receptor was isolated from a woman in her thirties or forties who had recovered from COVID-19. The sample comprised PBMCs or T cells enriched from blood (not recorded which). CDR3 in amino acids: CASSHGQGLGQPQHF. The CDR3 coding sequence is TGTGCCAGCAGTCACGGACAGGGGCTAGGTCAGCCCCAGCATTTT.